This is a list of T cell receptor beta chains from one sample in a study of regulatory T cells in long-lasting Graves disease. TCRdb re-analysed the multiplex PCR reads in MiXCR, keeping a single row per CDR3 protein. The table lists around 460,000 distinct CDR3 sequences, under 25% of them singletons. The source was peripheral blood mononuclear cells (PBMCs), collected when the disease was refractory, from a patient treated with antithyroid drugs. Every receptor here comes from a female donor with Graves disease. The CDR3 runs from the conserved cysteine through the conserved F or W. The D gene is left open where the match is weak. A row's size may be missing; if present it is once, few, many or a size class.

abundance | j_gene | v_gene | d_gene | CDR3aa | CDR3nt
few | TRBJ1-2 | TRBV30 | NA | CAWSTSETRYGYTF | TGTGCCTGGAGTACGAGCGAGACTCGCTATGGCTACACCTTC
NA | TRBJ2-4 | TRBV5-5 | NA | CASRKQESLAKNIQYF | TGTGCCAGCCGGAAACAGGAGTCCCTAGCCAAAAACATTCAGTACTTC
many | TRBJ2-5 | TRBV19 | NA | CASSITAAGQQETQYF | TGTGCCAGTAGTATCACCGCCGCGGGACAGCAAGAGACCCAGTACTTC
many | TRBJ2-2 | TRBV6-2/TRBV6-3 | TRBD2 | CASSGPLAGPTGELFF | TGTGCCAGCAGTGGACCTCTAGCGGGACCCACCGGGGAGCTGTTTTTT
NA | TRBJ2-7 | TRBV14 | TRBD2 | CASSQDPAGNYEQYF | TGTGCCAGCAGCCAAGATCCAGCGGGGAATTACGAGCAGTACTTC
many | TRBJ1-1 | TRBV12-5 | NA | CASGLSGGETEAFF | TGTGCTAGTGGGTTATCGGGGGGGGAAACTGAAGCTTTCTTT
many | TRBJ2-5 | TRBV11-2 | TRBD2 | CASSFGLAGGQETQYF | TGTGCCAGCAGCTTTGGCTTGGCGGGGGGTCAAGAGACCCAGTACTTC
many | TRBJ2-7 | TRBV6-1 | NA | CASRTNRRGPYEQYF | TGTGCCAGCAGAACGAACCGGCGGGGGCCCTACGAGCAGTACTTC
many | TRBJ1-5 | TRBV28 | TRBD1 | CASSLFATGGNQPQHF | TGTGCCAGCAGTTTATTCGCGACAGGGGGAAATCAGCCCCAGCATTTT
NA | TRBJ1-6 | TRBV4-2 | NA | CASSPETDNSPLHF | TGTGCCAGCAGCCCAGAAACAGATAATTCACCCCTCCACTTT
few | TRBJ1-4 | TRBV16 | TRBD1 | CASSQGTGYNEKLFF | TGTGCCAGCAGCCAGGGGACAGGATATAATGAAAAACTGTTTTTT
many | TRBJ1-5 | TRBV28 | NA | CASSIDGRLEHF | TGTGCCAGCAGCATCGACGGACGGCTCGAGCATTTT
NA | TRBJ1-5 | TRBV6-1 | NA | CASWRGESNQPQHF | TGTGCCAGCTGGAGAGGGGAGAGCAATCAGCCCCAGCATTTT
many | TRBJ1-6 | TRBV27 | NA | CASSRDWDSPLHF | TGTGCCAGCAGTCGAGATTGGGATTCACCCCTCCACTTT
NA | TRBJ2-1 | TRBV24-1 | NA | CATSEAVTRDNEQFF | TGTGCCACCAGTGAAGCCGTGACGCGCGACAATGAGCAGTTCTTC
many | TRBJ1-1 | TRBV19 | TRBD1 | CASSPLHSGQGDTEAFF | TGTGCCAGTAGTCCCCTTCATTCAGGGCAGGGGGACACTGAAGCTTTCTTT
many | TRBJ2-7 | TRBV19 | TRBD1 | CASSVGQGLVEQYF | TGTGCCAGTAGTGTAGGACAGGGGTTGGTGGAGCAGTACTTC
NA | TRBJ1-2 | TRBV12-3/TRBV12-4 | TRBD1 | CASSFRTGGYGYTF | TGTGCCAGCAGTTTTCGAACAGGGGGCTATGGCTACACCTTC
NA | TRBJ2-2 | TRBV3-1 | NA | CASSQGWIAANTGELFF | TGTGCCAGCAGCCAAGGGTGGATAGCGGCGAACACCGGGGAGCTGTTTTTT
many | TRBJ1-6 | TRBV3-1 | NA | CASRREGVSPLHF | TGTGCCAGCAGACGGGAAGGTGTATCACCCCTCCACTTT
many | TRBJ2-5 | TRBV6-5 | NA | CASSFVPESAKQETQYF | TGTGCCAGCAGTTTTGTCCCTGAATCGGCGAAACAAGAGACCCAGTACTTC
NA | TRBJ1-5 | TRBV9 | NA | CASSASSNQPQHF | TGTGCCAGCAGCGCCTCGAGCAATCAGCCCCAGCATTTT
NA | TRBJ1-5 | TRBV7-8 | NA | CASSLSPWGVANQPQHF | TGTGCCAGCAGCTTAAGCCCCTGGGGAGTCGCCAATCAGCCCCAGCATTTT
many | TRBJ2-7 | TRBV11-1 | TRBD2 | CASSIQAGSYEQYF | TGTGCCAGCAGCATTCAAGCGGGATCCTACGAGCAGTACTTC
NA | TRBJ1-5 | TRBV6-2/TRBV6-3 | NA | CATVPRGSRINQPQHF | TGTGCCACCGTTCCTAGGGGATCTAGAATCAATCAGCCCCAGCATTTT
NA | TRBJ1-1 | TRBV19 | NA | CASSEGLWTEAFF | TGTGCCAGTAGTGAGGGCCTATGGACTGAAGCTTTCTTT
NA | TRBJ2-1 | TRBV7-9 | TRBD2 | CASSTREGSYNEQFF | TGTGCCTCTAGTACGCGGGAGGGAAGCTACAATGAGCAGTTCTTC
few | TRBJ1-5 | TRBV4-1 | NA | CASSQDLGGARQPQHF | TGCGCCAGCAGCCAAGATTTAGGGGGGGCGAGGCAGCCCCAGCATTTT
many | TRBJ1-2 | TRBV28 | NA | CASSTPDVGYTF | TGTGCCAGCAGCACACCCGACGTCGGCTACACCTTC
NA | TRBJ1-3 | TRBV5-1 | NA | CASSPREFGNTIYF | TGCGCCAGCAGCCCTCGGGAGTTTGGAAACACCATATATTTT
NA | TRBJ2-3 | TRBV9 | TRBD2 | CASSEAPTRGGDTQYF | TGTGCCAGCAGCGAGGCCCCTACTAGGGGAGGGGATACGCAGTATTTT
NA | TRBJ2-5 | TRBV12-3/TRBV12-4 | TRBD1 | CASSGQGDIETQYF | TGTGCCAGCAGCGGACAGGGGGACATAGAGACCCAGTACTTC
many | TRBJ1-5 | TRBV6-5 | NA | CASSSFGGGQPQHF | TGTGCCAGCAGTTCTTTTGGGGGTGGGCAGCCCCAGCATTTT
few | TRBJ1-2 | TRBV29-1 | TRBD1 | CSVDRDRGVEDYGYTF | TGCAGCGTTGATCGGGACAGGGGGGTAGAGGACTATGGCTACACCTTC